The next 17 T cell receptor beta chains were all read from a single sample in a study of vaccination effects on CD4 cells after COVID-19. Antigens for these TCRs are unknown. CD4+ T cells specific for antigen were expanded with viral peptide pools by the ViraFEST assay before sequencing. Culture proceeded for nine to ten days, and CD4+ T cells were then isolated. Participants were given two doses of BNT162b2 or mRNA-1273 vaccine. Generated by immunoSEQ multiplex PCR, the TCRdb table keeps only in-frame clones and is missing some. The profile shows almost 70,000 clones, around 70% of them singletons. The sequencing used CD4+ T cells from PBMCs cultured with HCoV-229E spike peptides, collected after COVID-19 vaccination. The receptors were sampled from a human donor who received a COVID-19 vaccine.

V usage is TRBV19 and J usage is TRBJ2-3, with 12 bases aligning to TRBD2. The J segment lost 3 bases and the V segment lost 6 bases, leaving 7 bases of the junction unmatched. CDR1 and CDR2 (germline): LNHDA, SQIVND (reference sequence). This CDR3 is 16 amino acids long. The CDR3 sequence: CASRPLAGGKTDTQYF. The CDR3 nucleotides are TGTGCCAGTAGACCCCTAGCGGGGGGGAAGACAGATACGCAGTATTTT.

The J gene is TRBJ1-5, the V gene TRBV6-5; possibly TRBD1 for D (5 bases). The ends were cut back, 6 bases at V and 2 bases at J, with 11 bases in the middle. The CDR3 contains 14 residues. Germline CDR1 MNHEY, CDR2 SVGAGI. The chain's CDR3 is CASRGTLGNQPQHF. CDR3 DNA: TGTGCCAGCAGGGGGACCTTGGGCAATCAGCCCCAGCATTTT.

This clone was seen a few times. This CDR3 reads CASSQFDNSPLHF. The CDR3 DNA follows: TGTGCCAGCTCACAATTCGATAATTCACCCCTCCACTTT. The chain recombines TRBV6-5 with TRBJ1-6; D not certain. The V end was cut by 8 bases, the J end by 5 bases, with 10 bases between. This CDR3 contains 13 residues. Germline V gene sequence: CDR1 MNHEY, CDR2 SVGAGI.

This clone was recorded once. The genes are TRBV5-1 and TRBJ2-2; TRBD2 might be the D (6 bases). The CDR3 sequence is 18 residues long. Per germline, CDR1 SGHRS and CDR2 YFSETQ. V lost 1 base and J 1 base, leaving 17 bases between the germline ends. The CDR3 is CASSLLGTGGLNTGELFF. In DNA, the CDR3 is TGCGCCAGCAGCTTGTTGGGCACTGGGGGGTTGAACACCGGGGAGCTGTTTTTT.

The J gene is TRBJ2-5, the V gene TRBV5-1; tentative D call: TRBD1 (5 bases). Trimming cost V 1 base and J 2 bases, with 18 bases left between them. Germline V gives CDR1 SGHRS, CDR2 YFSETQ. CDR3 size: 17 residues. CDR3 loop: CASSLPGAGPRQETQYF. The DNA for the CDR3 is TGCGCCAGCAGCTTGCCTGGCGCAGGGCCCCGACAAGAGACCCAGTACTTC.

CDR3 in amino acids: CASSPSHRVTEAFF. As DNA, the CDR3 is TGTGCCAGCAGCCCGAGCCACAGGGTCACTGAAGCTTTCTTT. The V call is TRBV7-9, the J call TRBJ1-1, with a possible D match to TRBD1 (6 bases). Trimming took off 5 bases at V and 4 bases at J, with 14 bases between the two ends. The CDR3 runs to 14 residues. The germline V gene has CDR1 SEHNR and CDR2 FQNEAQ (reference sequence).

This clone was counted between two and nine times. This chain joins TRBV2 and TRBJ2-3; D possibly corresponds to TRBD2 (5 bases). Per germline, CDR1 SNHLY and CDR2 FYNNEI. The V and J ends lost 6 bases and 2 bases respectively, with 12 bases between them. The length of the CDR3 is 14 residues. CDR3 nucleotide sequence: TGTGCCAGCAGGGCGGGCCCGCCCACAGATACGCAGTATTTT. Translated, it gives CASRAGPPTDTQYF.

V and J are TRBV10-2 and TRBJ2-7, with D maybe TRBD2 (6 bases). Germline V lookup: CDR1 WSHSY, CDR2 SAAADI. CDR3 length equals 13 residues. V was shortened by 0 bases and J by 7 bases, with 10 bases between the two germline ends. This CDR3 is CASSESEGREQYV. The CDR3 DNA reads as TGCGCCAGCAGTGAGTCGGAGGGGAGGGAGCAGTACGTC.

The chain uses TRBV2 and TRBJ1-5; D uncertain. This CDR3 spans 13 amino acids. Looked up from germline, CDR1 is SNHLY and CDR2 is FYNNEI. The V end lost 3 bases, the J end lost 4 bases, and 7 bases lay between the germline ends. DNA for the CDR3: TGTGCCAGCAGTGAGAACGGTAATCAGCCCCAGCATTTT. Its translation: CASSENGNQPQHF.

V gene TRBV5-1 combines with J gene TRBJ2-6; 7 positions match TRBD1. The length of the CDR3 is 16 residues. Germline V gene sequence: CDR1 SGHRS, CDR2 YFSETQ. V trimming: 4 bases; J trimming: 0 bases; junction bases outside the gene matches: 4. In nucleotides, the CDR3 is TGCGCCAGCAGCGCGACAGGGTTCTCTGGGGCCAACGTCCTGACTTTC. As protein: CASSATGFSGANVLTF.

The chain couples TRBV11-2 to TRBJ2-3, with 11 positions matching TRBD2. Germline V lookup: CDR1 SGHAT, CDR2 FQNNGV. V lost 3 bases to trimming and J lost 2 bases; unmatched junction nucleotides: 4. The CDR3 sequence is 16 residues long. The DNA of the CDR3 is TGTGCCAGCAGCTTCCTAGCGGGGGGTAACACAGATACGCAGTATTTT. This encodes CASSFLAGGNTDTQYF.

CDR3 in DNA: TGTGCCAGCAGCCCGGGACAAGGCTCCTACGAGCAGTACGTC. This translates into CASSPGQGSYEQYV. The V gene is TRBV2, the J gene TRBJ2-7; D is perhaps TRBD1 (6 bases). This CDR3 is built from 14 residues. Deletions cut 6 bases from V and 0 bases from J, with 12 bases between. The germline V gene encodes CDR1 SNHLY and CDR2 FYNNEI.

The chain joins TRBV6-5 to TRBJ1-1; the D gene is possibly TRBD1 (5 bases). Germline CDR1 is MNHEY and CDR2 is SVGAGI. This CDR3 region has 12 residues. Deletions cut 6 bases from V and 4 bases from J, with 9 bases between. In DNA, the CDR3 is TGTGCCAGCAGGGTGGGGGGCACTGAAGCTTTCTTT. Amino acid sequence: CASRVGGTEAFF.

The chain is built from TRBV24-1 and TRBJ1-4; D remains unclear. This CDR3 comprises 15 residues. Per the germline V gene, CDR1 is KGHDR and CDR2 is SFDVKD. Trimming shortened V by 4 bases and J by 8 bases, and 16 bases separated the two germline ends. The CDR3 reads CATSDSGGIGEKLFF. The CDR3 bases are TGTGCCACCAGTGACTCCGGCGGAATCGGAGAAAAACTGTTTTTT.

The J gene is TRBJ1-5, the V gene TRBV5-4, with D perhaps TRBD1 (5 bases). V lost 4 bases and J lost 3, with 14 bases in between. Germline V CDR1 and CDR2: SGHNT, YYREEE (reference sequence). The length of the CDR3 is 15 residues. The CDR3 nucleotides read TGTGCCAGCAGCCTTAATGGGGCGATCAATCAGCCCCAGCATTTT. Its protein is CASSLNGAINQPQHF.

This rearrangement joins TRBV5-1 to TRBJ2-1; D is undetermined. The germline gives CDR1 SGHRS, CDR2 YFSETQ. The CDR3 loop spans 14 amino acids. Trimming shortened V by 2 bases and J by 9 bases, and 15 bases separated the two germline ends. CDR3 nucleotides: TGCGCCAGCAGCTTTGGGCCCTCAGGCAGTGAGCAGTTCTTC. Amino acids: CASSFGPSGSEQFF.

In its sample, this clone was seen a few times. The genes are TRBV4-3 and TRBJ1-5; maybe TRBD1 (5 bases). The CDR3 has 13 residues. V lost 0 bases and J 6 bases, leaving 6 bases between the germline ends. CDR1 and CDR2 (germline): LGHNA, YSLEER. CDR3 amino acids: CASSQERGQPQHF. In DNA form, the CDR3 reads TGCGCCAGCAGCCAAGAGAGGGGTCAGCCCCAGCATTTT.